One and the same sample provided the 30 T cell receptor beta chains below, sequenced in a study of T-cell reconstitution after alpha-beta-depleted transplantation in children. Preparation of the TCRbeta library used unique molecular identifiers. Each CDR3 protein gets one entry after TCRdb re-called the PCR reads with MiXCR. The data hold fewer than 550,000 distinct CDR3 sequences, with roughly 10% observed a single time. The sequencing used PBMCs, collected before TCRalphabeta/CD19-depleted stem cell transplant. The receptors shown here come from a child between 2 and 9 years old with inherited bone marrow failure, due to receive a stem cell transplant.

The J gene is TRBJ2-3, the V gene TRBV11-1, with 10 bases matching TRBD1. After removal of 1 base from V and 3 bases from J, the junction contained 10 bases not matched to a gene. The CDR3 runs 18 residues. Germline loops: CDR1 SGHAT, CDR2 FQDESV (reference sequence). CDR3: CASSLGRSWTGGTDTQYF. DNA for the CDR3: TGTGCCAGCAGCTTAGGGCGGAGTTGGACAGGGGGGACAGATACGCAGTATTTT.

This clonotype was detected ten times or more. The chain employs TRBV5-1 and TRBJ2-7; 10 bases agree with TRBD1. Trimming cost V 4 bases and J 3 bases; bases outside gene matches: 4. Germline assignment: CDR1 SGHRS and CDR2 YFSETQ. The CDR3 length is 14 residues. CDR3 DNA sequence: TGCGCCAGCAGCGCCGGGACAGGGGACTACGAGCAGTACTTC. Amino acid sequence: CASSAGTGDYEQYF.

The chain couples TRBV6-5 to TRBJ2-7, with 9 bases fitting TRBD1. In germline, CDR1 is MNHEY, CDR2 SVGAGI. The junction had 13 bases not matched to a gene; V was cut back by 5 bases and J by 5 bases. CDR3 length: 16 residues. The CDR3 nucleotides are TGTGCCAGCAGTACATCGAAGGACAGGGGATTCCACGAGCAGTACTTC. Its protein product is CASSTSKDRGFHEQYF.

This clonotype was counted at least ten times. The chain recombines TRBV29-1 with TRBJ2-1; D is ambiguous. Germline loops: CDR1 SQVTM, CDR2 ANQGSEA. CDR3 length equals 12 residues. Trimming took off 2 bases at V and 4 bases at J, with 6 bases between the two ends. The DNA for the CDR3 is TGCAGCGTTGAACGAGTTTACAATGAGCAGTTCTTC. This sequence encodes CSVERVYNEQFF.

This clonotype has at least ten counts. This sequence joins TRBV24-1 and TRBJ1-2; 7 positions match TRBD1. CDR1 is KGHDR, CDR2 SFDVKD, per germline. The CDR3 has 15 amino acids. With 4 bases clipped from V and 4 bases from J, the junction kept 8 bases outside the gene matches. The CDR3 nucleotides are TGTGCCACCAGTGAGACACAGGGGAAACTCTATGGCTACACCTTC. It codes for CATSETQGKLYGYTF.

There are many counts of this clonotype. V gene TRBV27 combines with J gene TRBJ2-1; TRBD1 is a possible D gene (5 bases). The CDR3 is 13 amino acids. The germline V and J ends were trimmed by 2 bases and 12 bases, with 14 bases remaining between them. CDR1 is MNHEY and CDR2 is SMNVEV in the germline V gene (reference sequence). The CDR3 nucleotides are TGTGCCAGCAGTTTAAGGTTCAGGGATAGGCAGTTCTTC. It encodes CASSLRFRDRQFF.

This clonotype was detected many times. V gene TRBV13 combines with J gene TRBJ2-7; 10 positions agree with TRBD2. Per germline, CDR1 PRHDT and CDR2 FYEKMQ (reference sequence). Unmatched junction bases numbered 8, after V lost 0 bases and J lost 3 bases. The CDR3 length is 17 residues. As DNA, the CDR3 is TGTGCCAGCAGCTTAGGTTCTTCTAGCGGGAGCTTCTACGAGCAGTACTTC. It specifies CASSLGSSSGSFYEQYF.

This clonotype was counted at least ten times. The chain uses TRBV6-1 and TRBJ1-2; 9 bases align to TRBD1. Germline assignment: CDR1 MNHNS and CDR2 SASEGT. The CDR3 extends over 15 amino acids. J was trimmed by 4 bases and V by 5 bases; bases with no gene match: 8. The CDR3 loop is CASSLTGGNVYGYTF. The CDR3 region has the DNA TGTGCCAGCAGTCTAACAGGGGGCAACGTCTATGGCTACACCTTC.

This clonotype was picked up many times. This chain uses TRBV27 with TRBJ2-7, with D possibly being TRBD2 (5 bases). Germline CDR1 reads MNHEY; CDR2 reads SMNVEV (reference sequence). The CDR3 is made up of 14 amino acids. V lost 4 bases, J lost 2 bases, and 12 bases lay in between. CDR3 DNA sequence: TGTGCCAGCAGTTCGACAACTAGAACCTACGAGCAGTACTTC. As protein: CASSSTTRTYEQYF.

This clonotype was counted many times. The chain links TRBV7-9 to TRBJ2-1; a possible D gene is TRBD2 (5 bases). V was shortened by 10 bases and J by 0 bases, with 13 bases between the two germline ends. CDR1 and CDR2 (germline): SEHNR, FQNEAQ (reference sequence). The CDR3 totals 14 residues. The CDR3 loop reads CATPPGSSYNEQFF. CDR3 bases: TGTGCCACCCCTCCGGGAAGCTCCTACAATGAGCAGTTCTTC.

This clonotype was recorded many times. This CDR3 is CASSSRQGVQAFF. In DNA, the CDR3 is TGTGCCAGCAGCTCACGCCAGGGGGTCCAAGCTTTCTTT. V usage is TRBV7-2 and J usage is TRBJ1-1; TRBD1 agrees at 7 bases. Trimming at V came to 4 bases and at J to 9 bases, leaving 8 bases not matched to a gene. Germline lookup yields CDR1 SGHTA and CDR2 FQGNSA. The CDR3 loop spans 13 amino acids.

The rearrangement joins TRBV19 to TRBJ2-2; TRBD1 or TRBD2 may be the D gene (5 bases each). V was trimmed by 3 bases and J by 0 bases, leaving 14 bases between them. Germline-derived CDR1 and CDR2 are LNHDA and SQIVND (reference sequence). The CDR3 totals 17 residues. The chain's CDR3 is CASSILGASSNTGELFF. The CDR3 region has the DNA TGTGCCAGTAGTATCCTCGGGGCTAGCTCGAACACCGGGGAGCTGTTTTTT.

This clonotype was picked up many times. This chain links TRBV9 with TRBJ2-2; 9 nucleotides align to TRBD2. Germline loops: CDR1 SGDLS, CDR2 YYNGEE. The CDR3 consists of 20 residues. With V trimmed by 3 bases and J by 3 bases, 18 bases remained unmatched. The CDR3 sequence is CASSARLGPSGIGDTGELFF. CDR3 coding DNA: TGTGCCAGCAGCGCACGACTTGGCCCTAGCGGGATAGGGGACACCGGGGAGCTGTTTTTT.

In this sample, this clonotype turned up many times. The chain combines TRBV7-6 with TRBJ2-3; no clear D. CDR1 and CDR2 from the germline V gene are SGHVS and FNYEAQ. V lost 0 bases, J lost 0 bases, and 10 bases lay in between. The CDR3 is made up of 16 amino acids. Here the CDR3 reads CASSLAPHSSTDTQYF. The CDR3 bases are TGTGCCAGCAGCTTAGCGCCGCATTCTAGCACAGATACGCAGTATTTT.

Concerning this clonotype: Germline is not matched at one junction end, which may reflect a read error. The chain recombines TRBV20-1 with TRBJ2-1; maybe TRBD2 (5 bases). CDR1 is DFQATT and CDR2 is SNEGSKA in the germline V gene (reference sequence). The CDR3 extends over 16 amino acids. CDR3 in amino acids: CCASALGAVAYNEQFF. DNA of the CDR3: TGCTGTGCTAGTGCCCTCGGAGCGGTAGCCTACAATGAGCAGTTCTTC.

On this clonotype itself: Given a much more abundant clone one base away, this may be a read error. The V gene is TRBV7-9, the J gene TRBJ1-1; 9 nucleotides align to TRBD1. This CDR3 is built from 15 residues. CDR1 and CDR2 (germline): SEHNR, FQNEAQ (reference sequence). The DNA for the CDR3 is TGTGCCAGCAGCCCGGGGGACAGGGTAAACACTGACGCTTTCTTT. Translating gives CASSPGDRVNTDAFF.

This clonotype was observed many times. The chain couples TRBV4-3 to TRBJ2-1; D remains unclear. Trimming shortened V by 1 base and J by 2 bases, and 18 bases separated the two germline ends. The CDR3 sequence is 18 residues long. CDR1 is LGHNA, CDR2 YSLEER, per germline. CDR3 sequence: CASSQVILGARTYNEQFF. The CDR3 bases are TGCGCCAGCAGCCAAGTTATTCTGGGCGCGAGAACCTACAATGAGCAGTTCTTC.

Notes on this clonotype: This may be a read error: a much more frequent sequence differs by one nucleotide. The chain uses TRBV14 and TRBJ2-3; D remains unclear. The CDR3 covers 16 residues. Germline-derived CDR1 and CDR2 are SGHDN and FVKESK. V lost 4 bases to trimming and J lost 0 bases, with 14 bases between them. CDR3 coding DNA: TGTGCCAGCAGCCCGACCCAGGTGGCTAGCACAGATACGCAGTATTTT. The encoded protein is CASSPTQVASTDTQYF.

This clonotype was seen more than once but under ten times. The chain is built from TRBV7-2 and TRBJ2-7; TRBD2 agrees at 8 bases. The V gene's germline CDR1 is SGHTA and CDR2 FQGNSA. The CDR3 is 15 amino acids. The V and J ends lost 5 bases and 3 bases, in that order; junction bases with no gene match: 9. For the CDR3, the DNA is TGTGCCAGCAGCATAACGGGGGGGGCCTACTACGAGCAGTACTTC. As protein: CASSITGGAYYEQYF.

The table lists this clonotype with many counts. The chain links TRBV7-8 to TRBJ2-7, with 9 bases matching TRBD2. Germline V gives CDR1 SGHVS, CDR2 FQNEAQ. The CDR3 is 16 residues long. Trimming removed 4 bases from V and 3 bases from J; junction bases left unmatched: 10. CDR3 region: CASSSLWTSADYEQYF. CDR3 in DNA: TGTGCCAGCAGCTCCTTGTGGACTAGCGCCGACTACGAGCAGTACTTC.

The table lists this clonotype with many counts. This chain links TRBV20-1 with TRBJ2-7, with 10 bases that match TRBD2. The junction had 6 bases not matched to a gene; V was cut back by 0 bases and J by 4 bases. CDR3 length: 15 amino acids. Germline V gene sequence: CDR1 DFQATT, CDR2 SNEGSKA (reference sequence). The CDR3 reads CSARELAGLRYEQYF. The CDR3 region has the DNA TGCAGTGCTAGAGAACTAGCGGGGTTAAGGTACGAGCAGTACTTC.

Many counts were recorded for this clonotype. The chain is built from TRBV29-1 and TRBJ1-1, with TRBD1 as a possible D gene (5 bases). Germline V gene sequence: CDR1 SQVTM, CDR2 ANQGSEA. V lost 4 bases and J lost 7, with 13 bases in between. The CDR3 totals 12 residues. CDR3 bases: TGCAGCGTTGTCCTGGGACGGCGTGAAGCTTTCTTT. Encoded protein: CSVVLGRREAFF.

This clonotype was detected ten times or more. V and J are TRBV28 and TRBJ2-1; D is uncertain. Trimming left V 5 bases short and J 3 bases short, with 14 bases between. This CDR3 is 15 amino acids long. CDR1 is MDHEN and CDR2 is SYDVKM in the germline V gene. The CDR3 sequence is CASSPPPYVYNEQFF. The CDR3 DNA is TGTGCCAGCAGTCCGCCCCCGTACGTCTACAATGAGCAGTTCTTC. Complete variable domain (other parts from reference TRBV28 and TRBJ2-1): DVKVTQSSRYLVKRTGEKVFLECVQDMDHENMFWYRQDPGLGLRLIYFSYDVKMKEKGDIPEGYSVSREKKERFSLILESASTNQTSMYLCASSPPPYVYNEQFFGPGTRLTVL.

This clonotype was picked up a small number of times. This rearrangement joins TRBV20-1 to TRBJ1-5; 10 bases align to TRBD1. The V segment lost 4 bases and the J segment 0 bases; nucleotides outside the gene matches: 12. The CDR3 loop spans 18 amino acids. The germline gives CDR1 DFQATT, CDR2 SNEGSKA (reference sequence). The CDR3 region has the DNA TGCAGTGCTACCCACCGCAGGACAGGGGGATATAGCAATCAGCCCCAGCATTTT. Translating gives CSATHRRTGGYSNQPQHF.

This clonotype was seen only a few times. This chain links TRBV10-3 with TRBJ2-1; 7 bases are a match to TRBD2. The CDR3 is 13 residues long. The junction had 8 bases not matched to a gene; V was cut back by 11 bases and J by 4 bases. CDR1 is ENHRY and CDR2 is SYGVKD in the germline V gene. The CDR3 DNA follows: TGTGCCTTAAGCGGGACGCCTTACAATGAGCAGTTCTTC. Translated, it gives CALSGTPYNEQFF.

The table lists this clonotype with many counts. The CDR3 spells CASSDPRGVANYNEQFF. CDR3 coding DNA: TGTGCCAGCAGTGACCCCCGAGGAGTTGCCAACTACAATGAGCAGTTCTTC. The rearrangement uses TRBV6-4 and TRBJ2-1; D is unclear. The CDR3 is 17 residues long. Germline V gene lookup returns CDR1 MRHNA and CDR2 SNTAGT. Trimming cost V 2 bases and J 3 bases, with 17 bases left between them.

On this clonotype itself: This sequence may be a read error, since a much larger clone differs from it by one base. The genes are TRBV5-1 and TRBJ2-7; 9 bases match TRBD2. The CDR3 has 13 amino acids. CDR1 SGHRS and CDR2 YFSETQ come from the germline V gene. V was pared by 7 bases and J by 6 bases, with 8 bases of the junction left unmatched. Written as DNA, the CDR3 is TGCGCCAGCGGTTCGCGGGAGGGCCTCGAGCAGTACTTC. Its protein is CASGSREGLEQYF.

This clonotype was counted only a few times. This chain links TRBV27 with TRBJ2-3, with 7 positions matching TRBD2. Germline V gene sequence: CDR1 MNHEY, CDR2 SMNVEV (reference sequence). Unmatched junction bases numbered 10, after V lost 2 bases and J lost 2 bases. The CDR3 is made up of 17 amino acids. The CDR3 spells CASSLVPRDYSTDTQYF. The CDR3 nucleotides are TGTGCCAGCAGTTTAGTACCCCGGGACTACTCCACAGATACGCAGTATTTT.

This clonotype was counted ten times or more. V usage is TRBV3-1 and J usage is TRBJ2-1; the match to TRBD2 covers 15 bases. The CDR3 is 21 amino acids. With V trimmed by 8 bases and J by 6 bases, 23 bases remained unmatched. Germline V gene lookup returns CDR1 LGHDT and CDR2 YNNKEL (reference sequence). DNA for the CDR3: TGTGCCAGCTCCGCCTTCTGGACTAGCGGGAGGGCCGGGCCCAGGTTCAATGAGCAGTTCTTC. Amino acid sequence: CASSAFWTSGRAGPRFNEQFF.

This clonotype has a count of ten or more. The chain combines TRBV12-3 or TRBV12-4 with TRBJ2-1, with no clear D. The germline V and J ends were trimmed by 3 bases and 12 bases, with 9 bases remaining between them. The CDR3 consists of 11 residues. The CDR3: CASSLVEGQFF. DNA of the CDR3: TGTGCCAGCAGTTTGGTCGAAGGGCAGTTCTTC.